A single sample gave rise to the 22 T cell receptor beta chains below, sequenced in a study of regulatory T cells in long-lasting Graves disease. Documented time point: newly diagnosed GD, antithyroid drugs for less than 3 months. Extracted RNA from PBMCs served as the source of the TCR library. For TCR beta, libraries came from iRepertoire HTBI primers and Arm-PCR of CDR3 regions. Using its own MiXCR run on the multiplex PCR reads, TCRdb lists one record per CDR3 protein. Of some 400,000 distinct CDR3 sequences listed, about 16% are singletons. Separately, the same data were catalogued under a study of T cells in Graves' hyperthyroidism and ophthalmopathy.

This sample comprised peripheral blood mononuclear cells (PBMCs), obtained at new diagnosis, from a patient treated with antithyroid drugs. All receptors derive from a woman in her 30s with Graves disease.

This clonotype was seen at least ten times. The genes are TRBV5-6 and TRBJ2-1, with unresolved D. V lost 0 bases, J lost 6 bases, and 4 bases lay in between. This CDR3 comprises 12 residues. Germline CDR1 is SGHDT and CDR2 is YYEEEE. The CDR3 nucleotides are TGTGCCAGCAGCTTGGTGAGCAATGAGCAGTTCTTC. Its protein is CASSLVSNEQFF. Looking up the rest from reference TRBV5-6 and TRBJ2-1 gives the full variable domain: DAGVTQSPTHLIKTRGQQVTLRCSPKSGHDTVSWYQQALGQGPQFIFQYYEEEERQRGNFPDRFSGHQFPNYSSELNVNALLLGDSALYLCASSLVSNEQFFGPGTRLTVL.

There are many counts of this clonotype. The chain combines TRBV2 with TRBJ1-4, with 8 bases identical to TRBD1. The germline V gene has CDR1 SNHLY and CDR2 FYNNEI. The CDR3 length is 15 residues. V lost 5 bases to trimming and J lost 5 bases; unmatched junction nucleotides: 7. The CDR3 DNA reads TGTGCCAGCAGTACCCCGGACAGGGTGAATGAAAAACTGTTTTTT. Translation: CASSTPDRVNEKLFF.

The rearrangement uses TRBV7-9 and TRBJ2-1, with D possibly matching TRBD1 (5 bases). The CDR3 length is 14 residues. Between the trimmed V and J ends, which lost 1 base and 5 bases, there was a span of 9 bases. Germline assignment: CDR1 SEHNR and CDR2 FQNEAQ (reference sequence). CDR3 in amino acids: CASSLGQTNNEQFF. The CDR3 DNA reads as TGTGCCAGCAGCTTAGGACAGACCAACAATGAGCAGTTCTTC. The whole variable domain, filled in from reference TRBV7-9 and TRBJ2-1, reads DTGVSQNPRHKITKRGQNVTFRCDPISEHNRLYWYRQTLGQGPEFLTYFQNEAQLEKSRLLSDRFSAERPKGSFSTLEIQRTEQGDSAMYLCASSLGQTNNEQFFGPGTRLTVL.

This clonotype was picked up many times. This chain connects TRBV6-1 to TRBJ1-1; D perhaps matches TRBD1 (5 bases). CDR3 size: 15 residues. Germline V lookup: CDR1 MNHNS, CDR2 SASEGT. V lost 5 bases, J lost 0 bases, and 13 bases lay in between. The DNA of the CDR3 is TGTGCCAGCAGTCGAACCCGGGACGTGAACACTGAAGCTTTCTTT. Protein product: CASSRTRDVNTEAFF.

This clonotype was seen repeatedly, ten times or more. The gene calls are TRBV18 and TRBJ2-5; 9 bases map to TRBD2. Per the germline V gene, CDR1 is KGHSH and CDR2 is LQKENI. CDR3 length equals 13 residues. Trimming at V came to 3 bases and at J to 5 bases, leaving 1 base not matched to a gene. CDR3 loop: CASSPLAGETQYF. CDR3 bases: TGTGCCAGCTCACCGCTAGCGGGGGAGACCCAGTACTTC.

The rearrangement links TRBV20-1 to TRBJ2-7; D remains unclear. This CDR3 comprises 11 residues. Germline CDR1 is DFQATT and CDR2 is SNEGSKA (reference sequence). V was shortened by 6 bases and J by 4 bases, with 10 bases between the two germline ends. In DNA, the CDR3 is TGCAGTGCCCGAGCACGATACGAGCAGTACTTC. Its protein product is CSARARYEQYF.

The chain's CDR3 is CASMYRVRYQPQHF. In DNA form, the CDR3 reads TGTGCCAGTATGTACAGGGTGAGGTATCAGCCCCAGCATTTT. The rearrangement joins TRBV19 to TRBJ1-5, with D possibly being TRBD1 (6 bases). This CDR3 region has 14 residues. Trimming took 7 bases from V and 5 from J, leaving 15 bases between them. Per the germline V gene, CDR1 is LNHDA and CDR2 is SQIVND (reference sequence).

At least ten counts were recorded for this clonotype. The chain couples TRBV29-1 to TRBJ2-7; either TRBD1 or TRBD2 may fit D (6 bases each). Germline CDR1 SQVTM, CDR2 ANQGSEA. The germline V and J ends were trimmed by 4 bases and 0 bases, with 10 bases remaining between them. The CDR3 spans 13 residues. In DNA, the CDR3 is TGCAGCGTTGTAGGGGGGCTCTCCTACGAGCAGTACTTC. Its protein is CSVVGGLSYEQYF.

The rearrangement joins TRBV11-3 to TRBJ2-1; TRBD2 agrees at 9 bases. V shed 5 bases and J 1 base; nucleotides not matched to a gene: 3. The CDR3 contains 15 residues. Germline loops: CDR1 SGHNT, CDR2 YENEEA. The CDR3 nucleotides are TGTGCCAGCAGCCGGACTAGCGAGTCCTACAATGAGCAGTTCTTC. Amino acid sequence: CASSRTSESYNEQFF.

This clonotype was seen many times. The gene calls are TRBV30 and TRBJ2-2, with TRBD2 matching 13 bases. CDR1 is GTSNPN, CDR2 SVGIG, per germline (reference sequence). V lost 2 bases and J lost 11; bases outside the gene matches: 8. The CDR3 is 15 amino acids. CDR3 bases: TGTGCCTGGAGTACCGGACTAGCGGGAGTTGGCGAGCTGTTTTTT. Amino acid sequence: CAWSTGLAGVGELFF.

This clonotype was picked up a small number of times. This chain links TRBV5-5 with TRBJ1-5; a possible D gene is TRBD1 (6 bases). The CDR3 is 15 residues long. The V end lost 3 bases, the J end lost 4 bases, and 14 bases lay between the germline ends. Germline V CDR1 and CDR2: SGHKS, YYEKEE (reference sequence). CDR3 sequence reads: CASSSRGQQNQPQHF. CDR3 coding DNA: TGTGCCAGCAGCTCCCGCGGACAGCAGAATCAGCCCCAGCATTTT.

The rearrangement uses TRBV29-1 and TRBJ2-7; the match to TRBD1 covers 7 bases. The CDR3 contains 10 residues. The germline gives CDR1 SQVTM, CDR2 ANQGSEA. V was pared by 5 bases and J by 11 bases, with 6 bases of the junction left unmatched. Written as DNA, the CDR3 is TGCAGCGTTAGACAGGGTTCGGAGTACTTC. Its translation is CSVRQGSEYF.

This clonotype occurred a few times. The chain couples TRBV5-1 to TRBJ2-7, with TRBD2 identical over 10 bases. The germline V gene has CDR1 SGHRS and CDR2 YFSETQ. The CDR3 extends over 15 amino acids. V lost 7 bases, J lost 6 bases, and 13 bases stayed unmatched. CDR3 in amino acids: CASLDLAGAVGEQYF. The CDR3 nucleotides read TGCGCCAGCTTGGATCTAGCGGGAGCGGTGGGCGAGCAGTACTTC.

The chain carries TRBV27 and TRBJ2-7; the D is unclear. The CDR3 is 14 amino acids. The V gene lost 10 bases and the J gene lost 0 bases, with 16 bases spanning the gap. CDR1 is MNHEY, CDR2 SMNVEV, per germline (reference sequence). This chain's CDR3 is CATQPGLLSYEQYF. The CDR3 DNA sequence: TGTGCCACCCAACCCGGGCTACTCTCCTACGAGCAGTACTTC.

Many counts were recorded for this clonotype. V usage is TRBV20-1 and J usage is TRBJ2-5; no firm D call. The CDR3 extends over 11 amino acids. Trimming removed 6 bases from V and 2 bases from J, with 7 bases in between. Per germline, CDR1 DFQATT and CDR2 SNEGSKA (reference sequence). This chain's CDR3 is CSARPQETQYF. CDR3 DNA: TGCAGTGCCCGACCTCAAGAGACCCAGTACTTC.

This clonotype was seen at least ten times. This chain joins TRBV19 and TRBJ2-1, with 15 bases lining up with TRBD2. Germline CDR1 is LNHDA and CDR2 is SQIVND (reference sequence). CDR3 length: 16 residues. The trim removed 5 bases at V and 7 bases at J, leaving 6 bases unmatched. This CDR3 reads CASSLGLAGGPNEQFF. CDR3 coding DNA: TGTGCCAGTAGTCTAGGACTAGCGGGAGGGCCTAATGAGCAGTTCTTC.

There are many counts of this clonotype. This chain connects TRBV6-1 to TRBJ1-5, with D possibly matching TRBD1 (6 bases). V was shortened by 0 bases and J by 2 bases, with 8 bases between the two germline ends. Germline values: CDR1 MNHNS, CDR2 SASEGT. The CDR3 is 15 residues long. Here the CDR3 DNA reads TGTGCCAGCAGTGAAGCGGGGGCGGGCAATCAGCCCCAGCATTTT. It encodes CASSEAGAGNQPQHF.

The chain joins TRBV5-1 to TRBJ2-2; D gene unclear. V lost 4 bases, J lost 3 bases, and 7 bases lay in between. Germline CDR1 reads SGHRS; CDR2 reads YFSETQ. The CDR3 is made up of 13 amino acids. The CDR3, as DNA: TGCGCCAGCAGCATCTTTTACACCGGGGAGCTGTTTTTT. Amino acids: CASSIFYTGELFF.

The sample holds a few counts of this clonotype. This chain connects TRBV5-1 to TRBJ2-7; 8 nucleotides agree with TRBD2. Germline-derived CDR1 and CDR2 are SGHRS and YFSETQ. After removal of 4 bases from V and 0 bases from J, the junction contained 12 bases not matched to a gene. This CDR3 comprises 17 residues. The CDR3 DNA reads as TGCGCCAGCAGCGGAACAACTAGCGGCGAGAACTCCTACGAGCAGTACTTC. This translates into CASSGTTSGENSYEQYF.

The V gene is TRBV5-1, the J gene TRBJ2-5; D gene unclear. The CDR3 sequence is 15 residues long. Trimming took off 0 bases at V and 5 bases at J, with 14 bases between the two ends. From germline, CDR1 is SGHRS and CDR2 YFSETQ. The CDR3: CASSLGSAYSETQYF. CDR3 coding DNA: TGCGCCAGCAGCTTGGGGTCAGCTTACAGTGAGACCCAGTACTTC.

V and J are TRBV13 and TRBJ2-1; 7 bases fit TRBD2. With 2 bases clipped from V and 4 bases from J, the junction kept 5 bases outside the gene matches. The CDR3 is 15 residues long. Germline V gene data show CDR1 as PRHDT and CDR2 as FYEKMQ (reference sequence). The CDR3 loop reads CASSLKRGGYNEQFF. The CDR3 DNA follows: TGTGCCAGCAGCTTAAAGCGGGGCGGGTACAATGAGCAGTTCTTC.

This rearrangement joins TRBV14 to TRBJ2-1, with 7 bases aligning to TRBD2. Trimming at V came to 1 base and at J to 6 bases, leaving 12 bases not matched to a gene. Germline loops: CDR1 SGHDN, CDR2 FVKESK. The CDR3 totals 17 residues. The CDR3: CASSQAFPASGLNEQFF. CDR3 sequence (DNA): TGTGCCAGCAGCCAAGCTTTTCCCGCTAGCGGCCTCAATGAGCAGTTCTTC.